This record looks at one T cell receptor beta chain sequence and its context. What it recognizes is unknown. The data were taken from a study of glioma-infiltrating T cells. Looking at the study overall: Glioma patients had dexamethasone for six or fewer days before surgery. Sequencing aimed for about 4- to 11-fold coverage of about a million peripheral T cells.

Amplification of TCR alpha and beta CDR3 regions from RNA used iRepertoire nested multiplex PCR. MiXCR, run by TCRdb on the multiplex PCR reads, gives a single entry per CDR3 protein. The repertoire holds approximately 400,000 distinct CDR3 sequences, with more than 35% as singletons. Study results and limitations: Tissue-blood divergence was below expectation in non-neoplastic patients, above in gliomas.

There are 13 residues in the CDR3. J was trimmed by 10 bases and V by 1 base; bases with no gene match: 9. Germline V gives CDR1 DFQATT, CDR2 SNEGSKA (reference sequence). The V and J genes are TRBV20-1 and TRBJ1-1, with TRBD1 matching 7 bases. This TCR was recovered from a human donor with low-grade glioma or glioblastoma, undergoing nonglioma brain surgery, or in good health (not recorded which). The sample taken for sequencing was glioma tissue, nonneoplastic brain tissue, or PBMCs (not recorded which). CDR3 amino acids: CSARGWDRPRAFF. CDR3 nucleotide sequence: TGCAGTGCTAGAGGATGGGACAGACCGAGAGCTTTCTTT.